This note documents a single TCR beta chain sequence. Its antigen remains unknown. These data are taken from a study of cytomegalovirus exposure and HLA in healthy donors. Study findings and constraints: Analyzed later, most CMV-associated TCR beta chains appeared HLA-restricted. It is likely that the observed cluster of highly shared sequence variants was a sequencing artifact.

This CDR3 comprises 13 residues. Per the germline V gene, CDR1 is SGHNT and CDR2 is YENEEA. V lost 3 bases and J lost 6; bases outside the gene matches: 3. Both 60 Vbeta primers and 13 Jbeta primers went into the PCR. Authors' processing steps: Counted up in a later analysis, unique TCR beta chains came to some 75 million, with about 9.9 million shared. The assay was immunoSEQ multiplex PCR, and TCRdb's table has in-frame clones only and misses some. V, J and clone size are taken as reported in that table, and D and trimming were inferred from the DNA itself. The specimen's table records over 70,000 clones.

The sequenced material came from PBMCs. The receptor comes from a woman in her forties in good health and CMV-seropositive. This sequence joins TRBV11-3 and TRBJ2-7; 9 positions match TRBD1. CDR3: CASSFTGGGEQYF. For the CDR3, the DNA is TGTGCCAGCAGCTTTACAGGGGGCGGCGAGCAGTACTTC.